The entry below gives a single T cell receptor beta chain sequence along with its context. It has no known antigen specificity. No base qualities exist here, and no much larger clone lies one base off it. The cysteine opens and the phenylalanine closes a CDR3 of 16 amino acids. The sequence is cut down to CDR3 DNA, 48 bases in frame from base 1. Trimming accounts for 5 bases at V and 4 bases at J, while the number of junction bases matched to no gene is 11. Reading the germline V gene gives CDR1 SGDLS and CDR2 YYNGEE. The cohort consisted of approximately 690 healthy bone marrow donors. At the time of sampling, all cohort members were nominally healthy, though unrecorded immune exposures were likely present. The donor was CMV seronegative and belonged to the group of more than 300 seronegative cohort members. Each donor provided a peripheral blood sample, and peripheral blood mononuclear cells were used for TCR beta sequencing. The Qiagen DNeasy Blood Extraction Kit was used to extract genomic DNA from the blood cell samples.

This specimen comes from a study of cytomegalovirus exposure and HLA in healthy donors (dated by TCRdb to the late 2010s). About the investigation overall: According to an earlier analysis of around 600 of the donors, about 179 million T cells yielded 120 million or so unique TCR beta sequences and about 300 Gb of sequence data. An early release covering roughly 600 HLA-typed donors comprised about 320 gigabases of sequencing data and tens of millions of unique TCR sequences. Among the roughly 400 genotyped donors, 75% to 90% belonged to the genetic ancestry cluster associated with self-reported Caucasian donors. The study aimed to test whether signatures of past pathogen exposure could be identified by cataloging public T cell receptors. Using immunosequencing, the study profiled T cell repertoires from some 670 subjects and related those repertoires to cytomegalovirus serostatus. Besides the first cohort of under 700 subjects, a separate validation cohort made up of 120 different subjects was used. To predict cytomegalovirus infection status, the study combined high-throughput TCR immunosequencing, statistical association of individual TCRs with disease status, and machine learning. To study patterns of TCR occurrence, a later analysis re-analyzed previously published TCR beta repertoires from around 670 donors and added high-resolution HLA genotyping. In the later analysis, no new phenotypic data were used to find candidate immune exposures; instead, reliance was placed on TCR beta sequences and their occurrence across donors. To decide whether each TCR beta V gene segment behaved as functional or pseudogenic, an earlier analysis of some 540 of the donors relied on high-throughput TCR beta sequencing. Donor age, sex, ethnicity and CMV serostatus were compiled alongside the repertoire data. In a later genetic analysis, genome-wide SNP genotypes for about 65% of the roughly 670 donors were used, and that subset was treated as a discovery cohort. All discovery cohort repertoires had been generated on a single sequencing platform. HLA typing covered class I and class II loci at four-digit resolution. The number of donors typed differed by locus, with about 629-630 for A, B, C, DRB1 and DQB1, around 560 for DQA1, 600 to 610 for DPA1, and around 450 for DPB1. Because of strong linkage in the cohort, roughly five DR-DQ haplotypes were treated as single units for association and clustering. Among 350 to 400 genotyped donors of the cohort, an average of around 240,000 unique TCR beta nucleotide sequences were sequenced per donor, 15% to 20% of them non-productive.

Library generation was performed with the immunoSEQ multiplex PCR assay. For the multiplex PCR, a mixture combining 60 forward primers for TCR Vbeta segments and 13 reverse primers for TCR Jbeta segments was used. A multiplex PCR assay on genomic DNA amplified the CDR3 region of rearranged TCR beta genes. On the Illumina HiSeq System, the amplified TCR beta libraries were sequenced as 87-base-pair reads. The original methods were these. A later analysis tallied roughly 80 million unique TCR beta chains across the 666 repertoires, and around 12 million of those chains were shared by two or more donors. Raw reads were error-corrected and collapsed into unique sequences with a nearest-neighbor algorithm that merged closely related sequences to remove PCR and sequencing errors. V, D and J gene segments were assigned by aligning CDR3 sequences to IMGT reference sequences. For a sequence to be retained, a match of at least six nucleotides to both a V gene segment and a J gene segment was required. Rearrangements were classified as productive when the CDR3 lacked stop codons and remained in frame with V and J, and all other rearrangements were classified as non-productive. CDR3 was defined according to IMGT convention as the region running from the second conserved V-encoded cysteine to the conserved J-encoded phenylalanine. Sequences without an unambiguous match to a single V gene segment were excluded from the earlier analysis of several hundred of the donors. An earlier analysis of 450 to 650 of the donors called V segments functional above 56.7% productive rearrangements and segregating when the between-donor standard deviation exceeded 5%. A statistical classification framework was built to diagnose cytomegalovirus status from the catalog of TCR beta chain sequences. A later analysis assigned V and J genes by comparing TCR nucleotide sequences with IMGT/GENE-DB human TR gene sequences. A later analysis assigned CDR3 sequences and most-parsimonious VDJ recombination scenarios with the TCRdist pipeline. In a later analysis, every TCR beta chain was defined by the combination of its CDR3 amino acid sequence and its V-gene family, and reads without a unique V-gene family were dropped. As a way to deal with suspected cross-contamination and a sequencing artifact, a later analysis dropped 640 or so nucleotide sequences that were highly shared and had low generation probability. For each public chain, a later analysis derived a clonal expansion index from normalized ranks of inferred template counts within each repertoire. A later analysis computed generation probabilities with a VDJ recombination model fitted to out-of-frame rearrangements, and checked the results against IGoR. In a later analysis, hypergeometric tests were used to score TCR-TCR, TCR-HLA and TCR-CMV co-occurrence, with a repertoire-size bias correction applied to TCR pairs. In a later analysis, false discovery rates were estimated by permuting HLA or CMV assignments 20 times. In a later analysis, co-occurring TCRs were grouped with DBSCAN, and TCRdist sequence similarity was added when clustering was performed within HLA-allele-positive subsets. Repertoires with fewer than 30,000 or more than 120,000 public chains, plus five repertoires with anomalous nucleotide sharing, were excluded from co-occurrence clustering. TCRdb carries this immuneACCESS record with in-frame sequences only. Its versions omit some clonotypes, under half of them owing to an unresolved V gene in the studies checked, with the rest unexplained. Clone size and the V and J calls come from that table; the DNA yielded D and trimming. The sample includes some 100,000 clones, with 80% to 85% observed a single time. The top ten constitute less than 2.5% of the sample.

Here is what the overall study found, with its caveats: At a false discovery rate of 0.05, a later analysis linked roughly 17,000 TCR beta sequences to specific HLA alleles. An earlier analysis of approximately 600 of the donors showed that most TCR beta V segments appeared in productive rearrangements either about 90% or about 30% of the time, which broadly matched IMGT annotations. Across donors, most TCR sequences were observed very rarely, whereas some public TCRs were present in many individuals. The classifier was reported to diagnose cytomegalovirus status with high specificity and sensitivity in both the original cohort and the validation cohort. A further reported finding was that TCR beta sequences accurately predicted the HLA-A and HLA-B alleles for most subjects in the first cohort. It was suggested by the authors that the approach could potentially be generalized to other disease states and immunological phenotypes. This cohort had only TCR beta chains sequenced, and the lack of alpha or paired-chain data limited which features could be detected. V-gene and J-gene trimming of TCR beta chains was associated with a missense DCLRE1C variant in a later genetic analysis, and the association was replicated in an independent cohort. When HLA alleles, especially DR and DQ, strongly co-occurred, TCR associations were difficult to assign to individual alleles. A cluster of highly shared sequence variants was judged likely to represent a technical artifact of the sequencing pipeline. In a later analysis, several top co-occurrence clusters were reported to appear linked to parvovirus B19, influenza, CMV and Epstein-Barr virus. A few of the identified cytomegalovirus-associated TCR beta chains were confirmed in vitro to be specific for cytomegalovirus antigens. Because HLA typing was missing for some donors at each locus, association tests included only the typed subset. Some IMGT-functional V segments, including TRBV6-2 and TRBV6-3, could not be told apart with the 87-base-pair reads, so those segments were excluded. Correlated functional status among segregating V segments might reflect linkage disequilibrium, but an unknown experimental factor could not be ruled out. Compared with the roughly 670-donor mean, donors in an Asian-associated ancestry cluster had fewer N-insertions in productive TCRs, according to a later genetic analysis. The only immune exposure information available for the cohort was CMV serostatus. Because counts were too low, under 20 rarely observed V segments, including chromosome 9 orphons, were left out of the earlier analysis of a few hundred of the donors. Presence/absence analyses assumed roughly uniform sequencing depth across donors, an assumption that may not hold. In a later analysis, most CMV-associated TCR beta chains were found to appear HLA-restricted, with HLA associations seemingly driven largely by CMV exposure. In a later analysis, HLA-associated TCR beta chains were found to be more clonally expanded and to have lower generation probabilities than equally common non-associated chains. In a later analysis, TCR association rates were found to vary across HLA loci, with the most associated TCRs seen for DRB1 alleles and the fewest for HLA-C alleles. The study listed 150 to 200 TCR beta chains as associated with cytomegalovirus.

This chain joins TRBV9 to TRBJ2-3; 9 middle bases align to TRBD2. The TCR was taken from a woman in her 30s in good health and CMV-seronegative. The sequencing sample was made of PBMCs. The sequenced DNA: TGTGCCAGCAGTGATAAGATAGCGGGAGTAGCAGATACGCAGTATTTT. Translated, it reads CASSDKIAGVADTQYF.